The next 12 T cell receptor beta chains were all read from a single sample in a study of early T cells in non-severe SARS-CoV-2 infection. TCRdb processed the 5' RACE reads anew with MiXCR; each CDR3 protein has one entry. The sample holds almost 65,000 distinct CDR3 sequences, over 4% seen once. What was sequenced was whole blood. The receptors here all came from an adult who was a healthcare worker with PCR-confirmed SARS-CoV-2 infection or an uninfected control (not recorded which).

This clonotype was counted a few times. The gene calls are TRBV3-1 and TRBJ2-3, with 7 bases fitting TRBD1. Trimming removed 6 bases from V and 0 bases from J; junction bases left unmatched: 15. CDR3 length: 18 residues. Germline-derived CDR1 and CDR2 are LGHDT and YNNKEL (reference sequence). The CDR3 sequence is CASSLKAPGQQSTDTQYF. The CDR3 DNA sequence: TGTGCCAGCAGTCTCAAGGCACCGGGACAGCAAAGCACAGATACGCAGTATTTT.

This clonotype was counted at least ten times. This chain joins TRBV6-5 and TRBJ2-1; tentative D call: TRBD1 (5 bases). Per the germline V gene, CDR1 is MNHEY and CDR2 is SVGAGI. The CDR3 spans 15 residues. Trimming cost V 0 bases and J 4 bases, with 10 bases left between them. The CDR3 bases are TGTGCCAGCAGTTACTCGGCCAGGGCTTACAATGAGCAGTTCTTC. This translates into CASSYSARAYNEQFF.

This clonotype was counted a few times. The rearrangement uses TRBV7-8 and TRBJ1-2; D is possibly TRBD1 (5 bases). This CDR3 is 15 amino acids long. V was pared by 5 bases and J by 3 bases, with 16 bases between. CDR1 is SGHVS and CDR2 is FQNEAQ in the germline V gene. CDR3 in amino acids: CASSRQPSGHYGYTF. The CDR3 coding sequence is TGTGCCAGCAGCCGACAGCCCTCGGGGCACTATGGCTACACCTTC.

V and J are TRBV29-1 and TRBJ2-3; D gene unclear. V shed 7 bases and J shed 1 base, with 18 bases lying between them. Germline V gives CDR1 SQVTM, CDR2 ANQGSEA. The CDR3 consists of 15 residues. The CDR3 DNA is TGCAGCGCCAACTCTAGGCCTAGGGGCACAGATACGCAGTATTTT. As protein: CSANSRPRGTDTQYF.

This clonotype has at least ten counts. The genes are TRBV11-3 and TRBJ2-1, with 9 bases lining up with TRBD1. This CDR3 is 17 amino acids long. Germline V CDR1 and CDR2: SGHNT, YENEEA. The trim removed 4 bases at V and 3 bases at J, leaving 10 bases unmatched. The CDR3 region has the DNA TGTGCCAGCAGCTCTGGACCGGGACAGGGTAACTACAATGAGCAGTTCTTC. Its translation: CASSSGPGQGNYNEQFF.

This clonotype showed up just a few times. V and J are TRBV20-1 and TRBJ2-1; 12 bases align to TRBD2. This CDR3 is 16 amino acids long. Germline V gene sequence: CDR1 DFQATT, CDR2 SNEGSKA (reference sequence). V trimming: 4 bases; J trimming: 2 bases; junction bases outside the gene matches: 6. The CDR3 DNA sequence: TGCAGTGCTAAACCGACTAGCGGGAGACCCTACAATGAGCAGTTCTTC. Its protein is CSAKPTSGRPYNEQFF.

This clonotype appeared many times. This sequence joins TRBV19 and TRBJ2-3; 8 bases map to TRBD2. V lost 5 bases to trimming and J lost 1 base; unmatched junction nucleotides: 2. CDR1 is LNHDA and CDR2 is SQIVND in the germline V gene (reference sequence). This CDR3 has 14 amino acids. As DNA, the CDR3 is TGTGCCAGTAGTGGGACTAGGGGCACAGATACGCAGTATTTT. It translates to CASSGTRGTDTQYF.

In its sample, this clonotype was seen many times. The chain links TRBV18 to TRBJ1-1; D gene unclear. The CDR3 is made up of 11 amino acids. With 2 bases removed from V and 8 bases from J, the gap between germline ends came to 6 bases. CDR1 is KGHSH and CDR2 is LQKENI in the germline V gene. The CDR3 here is CASSPGAEAFF. DNA of the CDR3: TGTGCCAGCTCACCAGGAGCCGAAGCTTTCTTT.

The chain carries TRBV11-3 and TRBJ2-2; weak D call: TRBD1 (5 bases). Looked up from germline, CDR1 is SGHNT and CDR2 is YENEEA. The CDR3 totals 14 residues. The V gene lost 5 bases and the J gene lost 5 bases, with 12 bases spanning the gap. CDR3 DNA sequence: TGTGCCAGCAGCACGCAGGGATTGACCGGGGAGCTGTTTTTT. Its translation: CASSTQGLTGELFF.

At least ten counts were recorded for this clonotype. The DNA for the CDR3 is TGCGCCAGCAGCGTCGGGAACAGCCAAGAGACCCAGTACTTC. It encodes CASSVGNSQETQYF. V gene TRBV5-1 combines with J gene TRBJ2-5, with D possibly matching TRBD2 (5 bases). Per germline, CDR1 SGHRS and CDR2 YFSETQ. V was trimmed by 4 bases and J by 1 base, leaving 11 bases between them. The CDR3 covers 14 residues.

This clonotype appeared many times. For the CDR3, the DNA is TGTGCCAGTAGTTTACCGGGACAGGGAGACATCTATGGCTACACCTTC. As protein: CASSLPGQGDIYGYTF. The V gene is TRBV19, the J gene TRBJ1-2; 9 bases line up with TRBD1. The CDR3 spans 16 residues. CDR1 LNHDA and CDR2 SQIVND come from the germline V gene (reference sequence). Trimming at V came to 5 bases and at J to 4 bases, leaving 11 bases not matched to a gene.

This clonotype was picked up a small number of times. The chain carries TRBV20-1 and TRBJ2-3, with 8 bases fitting TRBD2. The CDR3 has 16 amino acids. V lost 4 bases to trimming and J lost 2 bases; unmatched junction nucleotides: 11. Looked up from germline, CDR1 is DFQATT and CDR2 is SNEGSKA (reference sequence). The CDR3 DNA reads as TGCAGTGCTACCCCCCACCTAGCGGGTCACACAGATACGCAGTATTTT. Its protein is CSATPHLAGHTDTQYF.